This TCR beta chain was found in a study of cytomegalovirus exposure and HLA in healthy donors. This clone showed up just a few times. From germline, CDR1 is ENHRY and CDR2 SYGVKD. The V and J ends lost 6 bases and 7 bases respectively, with 9 bases between them. The CDR3 consists of 12 residues. Produced via immunoSEQ multiplex PCR; TCRdb's table is partial and in-frame only. The sample records 200,000 to 250,000 clones, approximately 80% being singletons. The receptor's source is a young woman in good health and CMV-seropositive. The sequenced material came from PBMCs. This sequence joins TRBV10-3 and TRBJ2-2; no firm D call. The CDR3 loop reads CAIRAVFGELFF. The DNA of the CDR3 is TGTGCCATCAGGGCGGTATTCGGGGAGCTGTTTTTT.